This T cell receptor beta chain was observed in a study of shared clonotypes between healthy human individuals. V lost 0 bases and J 8 bases, leaving 13 bases between the germline ends. CDR3 length equals 15 residues. The germline gives CDR1 LNHNV, CDR2 YYDKDF (reference sequence). Study findings and constraints: How much donors shared clonotypes was expected to be affected by sequencing depth.

Researchers ran the assay at a deep level. Scientists sequenced DNA from unsorted PBMC on ten immunoSEQ deep assay plates. TCRdb's copy holds only in-frame clones and misses some; the assay was immunoSEQ multiplex PCR. Of some 450,000 clones in the sample, around 77% were seen once. This clone is a singleton in its sample. The antigen remains unidentified. The donor cohort consisted entirely of Caucasian adults residing in Nashville, Tennessee. The receptor comes from a woman in her thirties or forties in good health. Some clones in this sample may be carry-over from other donors' samples. Material for sequencing was PBMCs. This chain links TRBV15 with TRBJ1-4; tentatively, D is TRBD1 (5 bases). The CDR3 is CATSRDYGGNEKLFF. In DNA, the CDR3 is TGTGCCACCAGCAGAGATTATGGGGGGAACGAAAAACTGTTTTTT.